What follows are 23 T cell receptor beta chains derived from one specimen sequenced in a study of early T cells in non-severe SARS-CoV-2 infection. MiXCR, applied by TCRdb to the 5' RACE reads, yields one record per CDR3 protein. The data hold 50,000 or so distinct CDR3 sequences, with 12% observed a single time. The sequenced sample was whole blood. These receptors were taken from an adult who was a healthcare worker with PCR-confirmed SARS-CoV-2 infection or an uninfected control (not recorded which).

This clonotype was counted many times. The rearrangement joins TRBV6-1 to TRBJ1-2; D is undetermined. CDR1 MNHNS and CDR2 SASEGT come from the germline V gene. Between the trimmed V and J ends, which lost 7 bases and 0 bases, there was a span of 9 bases. The CDR3 loop spans 13 amino acids. The CDR3 protein is CASNPTTNYGYTF. DNA for the CDR3: TGTGCCAGCAACCCAACAACTAACTATGGCTACACCTTC.

This clonotype was detected ten times or more. This chain connects TRBV4-3 to TRBJ2-6, with no clear D. Germline V gene sequence: CDR1 LGHNA, CDR2 YSLEER. The CDR3 contains 17 residues. The germline V and J ends were trimmed by 2 bases and 0 bases, with 11 bases remaining between them. The CDR3 loop reads CASSQWALSSGANVLTF. CDR3 nucleotides: TGCGCCAGCAGCCAATGGGCCTTGTCCTCTGGGGCCAACGTCCTGACTTTC.

This clonotype was observed at least ten times. J is TRBJ1-2 and V is TRBV2, with D uncertain. The germline V gene encodes CDR1 SNHLY and CDR2 FYNNEI. This CDR3 spans 15 amino acids. V shed 3 bases and J shed 4 bases, with 15 bases lying between them. The CDR3 spells CASSETASPIYGYTF. The CDR3, as DNA: TGTGCCAGCAGTGAGACGGCCAGCCCTATCTATGGCTACACCTTC.

This clonotype occurred a few times. The rearrangement uses TRBV7-9 and TRBJ1-1; D remains ambiguous. Per germline, CDR1 SEHNR and CDR2 FQNEAQ (reference sequence). This CDR3 has 13 amino acids. V was trimmed by 2 bases and J by 0 bases, leaving 4 bases between them. The CDR3 DNA reads as TGTGCCAGCAGCTTAATCATGAACACTGAAGCTTTCTTT. Its protein is CASSLIMNTEAFF.

The rearrangement links TRBV7-9 to TRBJ2-3; D unclear. The CDR3 sequence is 14 residues long. Germline V lookup: CDR1 SEHNR, CDR2 FQNEAQ (reference sequence). The V end was cut by 1 base, the J end by 5 bases, with 10 bases between. The CDR3 DNA reads as TGTGCCAGCAGCTTAGGTCGGCCGCTAGATACGCAGTATTTT. Its protein is CASSLGRPLDTQYF.

This clonotype was seen at least ten times. The J gene is TRBJ1-1, the V gene TRBV18, with D tentatively TRBD1 (5 bases). V was pared by 4 bases and J by 0 bases, with 12 bases between. This CDR3 spans 15 amino acids. Germline V gives CDR1 KGHSH, CDR2 LQKENI. CDR3 protein: CASSRAGPLNTEAFF. CDR3 nucleotides: TGTGCCAGCTCACGAGCGGGACCTTTGAACACTGAAGCTTTCTTT.

The V call is TRBV12-3 or TRBV12-4, the J call TRBJ1-1; 7 positions agree with TRBD1. V shed 6 bases, J shed 11 bases, and the junction held 6 bases outside the gene matches. The CDR3 loop spans 11 amino acids. The CDR3 nucleotides are TGTGCCAGCAGACAGGGGACGGCGGCTTTCTTT. This encodes CASRQGTAAFF.

This chain connects TRBV28 to TRBJ1-2, with D uncertain. Germline V CDR1 and CDR2: MDHEN, SYDVKM. The CDR3 extends over 14 amino acids. The ends were cut back, 7 bases at V and 3 bases at J, with 15 bases in the middle. CDR3 sequence (DNA): TGTGCCAGCAACAAGGGTCTCTGGGACTATGGCTACACCTTC. Translated, it gives CASNKGLWDYGYTF.

This clonotype was detected a few times. The chain joins TRBV9 to TRBJ2-3; no definite D call. CDR3 length: 13 amino acids. Germline V lookup: CDR1 SGDLS, CDR2 YYNGEE. V was shortened by 2 bases and J by 6 bases, with 10 bases between the two germline ends. CDR3 sequence: CASSVVLWDTQYF. In nucleotides, the CDR3 is TGTGCCAGCAGCGTGGTTCTCTGGGATACGCAGTATTTT.

This clonotype was counted many times. The chain employs TRBV4-3 and TRBJ1-2; D not certain. V was pared by 0 bases and J by 1 base, with 12 bases between. CDR1 LGHNA and CDR2 YSLEER come from the germline V gene. This CDR3 region has 16 residues. The CDR3 DNA reads as TGCGCCAGCAGCCAAGATCCCTCGACGGTTAACTATGGCTACACCTTC. Translating gives CASSQDPSTVNYGYTF.

This clonotype turned up a few times. The rearrangement links TRBV25-1 to TRBJ2-1, with D tentatively TRBD1 or TRBD2 (5 bases each). Trimming shortened V by 7 bases and J by 0 bases, and 25 bases separated the two germline ends. Germline CDR1 and CDR2: MGHDK and SYGVNS. The CDR3 is 19 residues long. The CDR3 DNA is TGTGCCAGCATGGCCGACCCGGGGCGCGCCAATAGCTCCTACAATGAGCAGTTCTTC. This sequence encodes CASMADPGRANSSYNEQFF.

This clonotype was seen many times. V is TRBV6-6 and J is TRBJ1-2, with TRBD1 matching 9 bases. The V segment lost 4 bases and the J segment 4 bases; nucleotides outside the gene matches: 4. Germline CDR1 is MNHNY and CDR2 is SVGAGI (reference sequence). There are 14 residues in the CDR3. The CDR3: CASSFLTGGYGYTF. Here the CDR3 DNA reads TGTGCCAGCAGTTTCTTGACAGGGGGCTATGGCTACACCTTC.

The chain couples TRBV5-4 to TRBJ2-3; D not resolved. The CDR3 covers 15 residues. The V end lost 2 bases, the J end lost 1 base, and 11 bases lay between the germline ends. The V gene's germline CDR1 is SGHNT and CDR2 YYREEE (reference sequence). The CDR3 coding sequence is TGTGCCAGCAGCTTCCCCCTGCAAGGCACAGATACGCAGTATTTT. Amino acid sequence: CASSFPLQGTDTQYF.

The J gene is TRBJ2-1, the V gene TRBV7-8, with D possibly matching TRBD1 (5 bases). This CDR3 spans 18 amino acids. In germline, CDR1 is SGHVS, CDR2 FQNEAQ. Between the trimmed V and J ends, which lost 6 bases and 10 bases, there was a span of 31 bases. The CDR3 DNA reads as TGTGCCAGCAGGTCAGGCCCCACTGTGACAGTGTCGGGTAAGGAGCAGTTCTTC. Translation: CASRSGPTVTVSGKEQFF.

This clonotype was picked up many times. J is TRBJ2-5 and V is TRBV5-5, with D possibly matching TRBD1 (5 bases). Germline V CDR1 and CDR2: SGHKS, YYEKEE (reference sequence). The length of the CDR3 is 13 residues. The V gene lost 2 bases and the J gene lost 5 bases, with 10 bases spanning the gap. In nucleotides, the CDR3 is TGTGCCAGCAGCTTTTCCCCAGGGGAGACCCAGTACTTC. Translation: CASSFSPGETQYF.

The chain joins TRBV27 to TRBJ2-3; 9 nucleotides agree with TRBD2. CDR1 and CDR2 from the germline V gene are MNHEY and SMNVEV (reference sequence). The CDR3 consists of 19 residues. Trimming took 3 bases from V and 4 from J; bases not matched to a gene: 17. CDR3 in amino acids: CASSFLGSGVAGESDTQYF. CDR3 in DNA: TGTGCCAGCAGTTTCCTCGGGTCGGGGGTAGCGGGAGAATCAGATACGCAGTATTTT.

This clonotype was picked up many times. The genes are TRBV9 and TRBJ2-2; 13 bases map to TRBD2. CDR3 length equals 17 residues. Germline CDR1 SGDLS, CDR2 YYNGEE. The V and J ends lost 4 bases and 2 bases, in that order; junction bases with no gene match: 5. Here the CDR3 reads CASSLSGLAGNTGELFF. The CDR3 DNA sequence: TGTGCCAGCAGCCTATCGGGACTAGCGGGAAACACCGGGGAGCTGTTTTTT. Based on the CDR3 plus reference TRBV9 and TRBJ2-2, the full variable domain is DSGVTQTPKHLITATGQRVTLRCSPRSGDLSVYWYQQSLDQGLQFLIQYYNGEERAKGNILERFSAQQFPDLHSELNLSSLELGDSALYFCASSLSGLAGNTGELFFGEGSRLTVL.

This clonotype has only a few counts. This rearrangement joins TRBV7-3 to TRBJ2-2; TRBD2 matches 11 bases. This CDR3 is 17 amino acids long. CDR1 is SGHTA, CDR2 FQGTGA, per germline. The V gene end was trimmed by 0 bases and the J gene end by 2 bases; junction bases not matched to a gene: 2. In DNA, the CDR3 is TGTGCCAGCAGCTTAACAGGACTAGCGGGCAACACCGGGGAGCTGTTTTTT. Amino acid sequence: CASSLTGLAGNTGELFF.

This clonotype appeared many times. The chain joins TRBV11-2 to TRBJ1-1; D is uncertain. Trimming shortened V by 3 bases and J by 1 base, and 6 bases separated the two germline ends. The V gene's germline CDR1 is SGHAT and CDR2 FQNNGV. CDR3 size: 13 residues. This CDR3 is CASSFHENTEAFF. The DNA for the CDR3 is TGTGCCAGCAGCTTTCATGAGAACACTGAAGCTTTCTTT.

The chain combines TRBV20-1 with TRBJ2-3; D not certain. V gave up 3 bases and J gave up 0 bases, with 10 bases separating them. This CDR3 contains 14 residues. The germline CDR1 and CDR2 sequences are DFQATT and SNEGSKA (reference sequence). CDR3 nucleotides: TGCAGTGCTAGTTGGACGACTAGCACAGATACGCAGTATTTT. It yields the protein CSASWTTSTDTQYF.

The rearrangement joins TRBV28 to TRBJ1-2; 7 bases line up with TRBD1. The length of the CDR3 is 15 residues. V gave up 6 bases and J gave up 5 bases; unmatched junction bases: 12. Germline CDR1 MDHEN, CDR2 SYDVKM. DNA for the CDR3: TGTGCCAGCAGATTGAGCCGGGACAGCGGTTATGGCTACACCTTC. Its translation is CASRLSRDSGYGYTF.

This clonotype appeared many times. The V call is TRBV20-1, the J call TRBJ1-1, with D uncertain. The germline V gene has CDR1 DFQATT and CDR2 SNEGSKA (reference sequence). The CDR3 runs 13 residues. Trimming removed 4 bases at V and 10 bases at J, with 19 bases between. The CDR3 DNA is TGCAGTGCTATATTAGGTACTTCGGTATCAGCTTTCTTT. Translated: CSAILGTSVSAFF.

This chain connects TRBV12-3 or TRBV12-4 to TRBJ1-5, with a weak D call TRBD1 (5 bases). CDR3 length: 16 residues. V shed 4 bases and J shed 12 bases, with 25 bases lying between them. The chain's CDR3 is CASSYRTGTRSRVQHF. CDR3 DNA: TGTGCCAGCAGTTATCGAACCGGGACTAGGAGTCGAGTCCAGCATTTT.